These 10 T cell receptor beta chains originate from one sample sequenced in a study of glioma-infiltrating T cells. TCR alpha and beta CDR3 regions were amplified from RNA using iRepertoire nested multiplex PCR. Each CDR3 protein gets one entry after TCRdb re-called the multiplex PCR reads with MiXCR. The sample holds approximately 400,000 distinct CDR3 sequences; 35% to 45% are singletons and the top ten take more than 10%. Sequenced sample: glioma tissue, nonneoplastic brain tissue, or PBMCs (not recorded which). Source of these receptors: a human donor with low-grade glioma or glioblastoma, undergoing nonglioma brain surgery, or in good health (not recorded which).

The chain links TRBV5-6 to TRBJ1-2, with 10 bases that match TRBD1. J was trimmed by 8 bases and V by 4 bases; bases with no gene match: 11. This CDR3 region has 15 residues. In germline, CDR1 is SGHDT, CDR2 YYEEEE. The CDR3 protein is CASSPIRKTGGGYTF. In DNA form, the CDR3 reads TGTGCCAGCAGCCCAATACGAAAGACAGGGGGCGGCTACACCTTC.

The chain employs TRBV7-2 and TRBJ1-2, with D perhaps TRBD1 (6 bases). This CDR3 contains 15 residues. Trimming took off 5 bases at V and 0 bases at J, with 13 bases between the two ends. Germline V gene lookup returns CDR1 SGHTA and CDR2 FQGNSA. The CDR3, as DNA: TGTGCCAGCAGCGACAGGACGGCGGCTAACTATGGCTACACCTTC. It is translated as CASSDRTAANYGYTF.

This chain connects TRBV4-2 to TRBJ2-1; maybe TRBD2 (6 bases). From germline, CDR1 is LGHNA and CDR2 YNFKEQ. This CDR3 comprises 12 residues. V lost 5 bases, J lost 9 bases, and 11 bases lay in between. The CDR3 DNA reads TGTGCCAGCAGCTCGGGACTTGTTGAGCAGTTCTTC. Translating gives CASSSGLVEQFF.

This clonotype has just one count. This rearrangement joins TRBV5-5 to TRBJ2-7, with TRBD2 matching 9 bases. V gave up 2 bases and J gave up 4 bases; unmatched junction bases: 7. Germline V gene lookup returns CDR1 SGHKS and CDR2 YYEKEE (reference sequence). The CDR3 contains 15 residues. CDR3 DNA sequence: TGTGCCAGCAGCTTCGTTGCGGGAGGGACTTACGAGCAGTACTTC. Translation: CASSFVAGGTYEQYF.

In its sample, this clonotype was seen a few times. CDR3 DNA sequence: TGCAGTGCTAGAGATGGGCTAGCGGTCTCCTACAATGAGCAGTTCTTC. Protein: CSARDGLAVSYNEQFF. This chain links TRBV20-1 with TRBJ2-1; 7 bases map to TRBD2. The CDR3 covers 16 residues. Trimming cost V 0 bases and J 0 bases; bases outside gene matches: 5. Germline V gene sequence: CDR1 DFQATT, CDR2 SNEGSKA (reference sequence).

This chain uses TRBV7-6 with TRBJ2-1, with D unresolved. Trimming stripped 3 bases from V and 10 bases from J, with 7 bases between. Germline V gene data show CDR1 as SGHVS and CDR2 as FNYEAQ. The CDR3 sequence is 11 residues long. The CDR3 is CASSLVAEQFF. The DNA for the CDR3 is TGTGCCAGCAGCTTGGTGGCCGAGCAGTTCTTC. The complete variable domain, with remaining parts taken from reference TRBV7-6 and TRBJ2-1, reads GAGVSQSPRYKVTKRGQDVALRCDPISGHVSLYWYRQALGQGPEFLTYFNYEAQQDKSGLPNDRFSAERPEGSISTLTIQRTEQRDSAMYRCASSLVAEQFFGPGTRLTVL.

This clonotype was found many times. J is TRBJ2-7 and V is TRBV6-2 or TRBV6-3; perhaps TRBD1 as D (6 bases). There are 14 residues in the CDR3. CDR1 MNHEY and CDR2 SVGEGT come from the germline V gene. Between the trimmed V and J ends, which lost 7 bases and 4 bases, there was a span of 17 bases. The CDR3 nucleotides read TGTGCCAGCAACCTTGCCAGGGGCCTTTACGAGCAGTACTTC. Its protein is CASNLARGLYEQYF.

This chain connects TRBV5-6 to TRBJ1-5, with D possibly TRBD1 on 6 matching bases. Germline V gene sequence: CDR1 SGHDT, CDR2 YYEEEE. V was shortened by 2 bases and J by 2 bases, with 8 bases between the two germline ends. CDR3 length: 14 residues. Written as DNA, the CDR3 is TGTGCCAGCAGCTTCGGACAGCGCAATCAGCCCCAGCATTTT. This encodes CASSFGQRNQPQHF.

The chain recombines TRBV9 with TRBJ2-7; 7 positions agree with TRBD2. This CDR3 spans 14 amino acids. With V trimmed by 4 bases and J by 4 bases, 8 bases remained unmatched. Per germline, CDR1 SGDLS and CDR2 YYNGEE. The CDR3 region is CASSPRSGNYEQYF. In DNA form, the CDR3 reads TGTGCCAGCAGCCCCCGAAGCGGGAATTACGAGCAGTACTTC.

The gene calls are TRBV25-1 and TRBJ2-1, with D hard to call. Trimming removed 6 bases at V and 2 bases at J, with 11 bases between. This CDR3 region has 14 residues. Germline CDR1 reads MGHDK; CDR2 reads SYGVNS. CDR3 in DNA: TGTGCCAGCAGAACCGGACCCACCTACAATGAGCAGTTCTTC. The encoded protein is CASRTGPTYNEQFF.